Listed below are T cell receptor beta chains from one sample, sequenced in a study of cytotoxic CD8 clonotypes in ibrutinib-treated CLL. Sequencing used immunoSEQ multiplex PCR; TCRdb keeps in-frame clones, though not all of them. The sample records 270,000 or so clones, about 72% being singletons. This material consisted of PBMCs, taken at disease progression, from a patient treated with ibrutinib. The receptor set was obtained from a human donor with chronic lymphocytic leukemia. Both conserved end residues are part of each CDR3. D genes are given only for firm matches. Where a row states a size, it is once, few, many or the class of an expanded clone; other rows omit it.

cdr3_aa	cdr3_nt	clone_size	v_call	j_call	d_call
CASSVGRSSNQPQHF	TGTGCCAGCAGTGTGGGGAGAAGTAGCAATCAGCCCCAGCATTTT	NA	TRBV6-1	TRBJ1-5	NA
CASSYRSRDTGIYNEQFF	TGTGCCAGCAGTTACCGATCCCGGGACACGGGAATATACAATGAGCAGTTCTTC	once	TRBV2	TRBJ2-1	NA
CSVHFGSNEQYF	TGCAGCGTACACTTCGGGAGCAACGAGCAGTACTTC	NA	TRBV29-1	TRBJ2-7	NA
CASSEGQGYNEQFF	TGTGCCAGCAGCGAGGGACAGGGGTACAATGAGCAGTTCTTC	NA	TRBV28	TRBJ2-1	TRBD1
CASSLAQAPQETQYF	TGCGCCAGCAGCTTGGCCCAGGCCCCCCAAGAGACCCAGTACTTC	NA	TRBV5-1	TRBJ2-5	NA
CATASWTGEGYGYTF	TGTGCCACCGCATCCTGGACAGGGGAAGGCTATGGCTACACCTTC	few	TRBV27	TRBJ1-2	TRBD1
CASSHRTGGVTEAFF	TGCGCCAGCAGCCACCGGACAGGAGGGGTCACTGAAGCTTTCTTT	few	TRBV4-1	TRBJ1-1	TRBD1
CASSSTGYYEQYF	TGTGCCAGCAGCTCGACAGGGTACTACGAGCAGTACTTC	once	TRBV6-1	TRBJ2-7	TRBD1
CASSSTGTGGDTQYF	TGTGCCAGCAGCTCTACCGGGACAGGGGGCGATACGCAGTATTTT	once	TRBV7-6	TRBJ2-3	TRBD1
CASSPVGRAKNIQYF	TGCGCCAGCAGCCCGGTCGGGCGGGCCAAAAACATTCAGTACTTC	NA	TRBV5-1	TRBJ2-4	NA
CASSSTAWLDQETQYF	TGTGCCAGCAGCTCGACGGCGTGGTTGGATCAAGAGACCCAGTACTTC	NA	TRBV9	TRBJ2-5	NA
CASSLMRGITDTQYF	TGTGCCAGCAGCTTAATGCGCGGGATCACAGATACGCAGTATTTT	NA	TRBV11-2	TRBJ2-3	NA
CASSPTGPGYEQYF	TGTGCCAGCAGCCCCACGGGGCCGGGGTACGAGCAGTACTTC	NA	TRBV7-6	TRBJ2-7	NA
CASSIWGTMNTEAFF	TGTGCCAGTAGTATTTGGGGTACCATGAACACTGAAGCTTTCTTT	NA	TRBV19	TRBJ1-1	NA
CASSGGLATQETQYF	TGTGCCAGCAGCGGTGGACTAGCGACACAAGAGACCCAGTACTTC	NA	TRBV9	TRBJ2-5	TRBD2
CASRARRQGNQPQHF	TGTGCCAGCAGAGCGCGGAGACAGGGCAATCAGCCCCAGCATTTT	once	TRBV9	TRBJ1-5	NA
CASSNSVWDRRQFF	TGTGCCAGCAGCAATTCTGTCTGGGACAGGCGACAGTTCTTC	NA	TRBV9	TRBJ2-1	TRBD1
CASSLVGQITNYGYTF	TGTGCCAGCAGCTTAGTGGGACAGATCACTAACTATGGCTACACCTTC	few	TRBV13	TRBJ1-2	TRBD1
CASSRTGGNSYEQYF	TGTGCCAGCAGTCGCACAGGGGGCAACTCCTACGAGCAGTACTTC	NA	TRBV2	TRBJ2-7	TRBD1
CASSSLPLEIKQFF	TGTGCCAGCAGCTCCCTCCCTCTCGAGATTAAGCAGTTCTTC	NA	TRBV11-2	TRBJ2-1	NA
CASSQDRSAGGRVDTQYF	TGTGCCAGCAGCCAAGATAGGTCGGCGGGGGGGCGGGTAGATACGCAGTATTTT	NA	TRBV4-2	TRBJ2-3	TRBD2
CATSRAGTSDEQYF	TGTGCCACCAGCAGAGCTGGGACTAGCGACGAGCAGTACTTC	NA	TRBV15	TRBJ2-7	TRBD2
CASRLASVQGSLTDTQYF	TGTGCCAGCAGGTTAGCGTCCGTACAGGGGTCTCTCACAGATACGCAGTATTTT	NA	TRBV11-2	TRBJ2-3	TRBD1
CASSLSGSPRGETQYF	TGTGCCAGCAGCTTATCAGGCAGCCCGAGGGGAGAGACCCAGTACTTC	NA	TRBV7-3	TRBJ2-5	NA
CASSGLGQPSVAFF	TGTGCCAGCAGTGGTTTGGGACAGCCATCGGTCGCTTTCTTT	NA	TRBV25-1	TRBJ1-1	TRBD1
CASSEAGTASDTQYF	TGTGCCAGCAGTGAAGCCGGGACAGCCTCAGATACGCAGTATTTT	once	TRBV25-1	TRBJ2-3	TRBD1
CASRAGTGGSYEQYF	TGTGCCAGCAGGGCCGGGACAGGGGGCTCCTACGAGCAGTACTTC	NA	TRBV6-1	TRBJ2-7	TRBD1
CASSQRVGAPDEQFF	TGCGCCAGCAGCCAAAGAGTTGGGGCGCCTGATGAGCAGTTCTTC	few	TRBV4-1	TRBJ2-1	NA
CASSLPRGAGANVLTF	TGTGCCAGCAGCTTGCCTCGAGGTGCCGGGGCCAACGTCCTGACTTTC	NA	TRBV7-3	TRBJ2-6	NA
CASSLDDGPPYEQYF	TGCGCCAGCAGCTTGGATGACGGACCTCCCTACGAGCAGTACTTC	NA	TRBV5-1	TRBJ2-7	NA
CASSPRVKVDEQFF	TGTGCCAGCAGTCCGAGAGTTAAAGTGGATGAGCAGTTCTTC	few	TRBV7-9	TRBJ2-1	NA
CASSYRYQETQYF	TGTGCCAGCAGCTACAGGTACCAAGAGACCCAGTACTTC	NA	TRBV7-8	TRBJ2-5	NA
CASSLSLAGGYEQYF	TGTGCCAGCTCACTCTCATTAGCGGGGGGCTACGAGCAGTACTTC	NA	TRBV18	TRBJ2-7	TRBD2
CASSLGERSGSFSYEQYF	TGTGCCAGCAGCTTAGGTGAACGTAGCGGATCCTTTTCCTACGAGCAGTACTTC	NA	TRBV7-2	TRBJ2-7	NA
CASRTGRDLTEAFF	TGTGCCAGTAGGACCGGACGGGACCTCACTGAAGCTTTCTTT	NA	TRBV19	TRBJ1-1	NA
CASSLAGTGYSNTEAFF	TGTGCCAGCAGCTTGGCCGGGACAGGTTATTCGAACACTGAAGCTTTCTTT	NA	TRBV5-4	TRBJ1-1	TRBD1